The next 32 T cell receptor beta chains were all read from a single sample in a study of blood T cell repertoires in COVID-19. Assay: immunoSEQ multiplex PCR; the TCRdb copy retains only in-frame clones and omits some. Among 250,000 to 400,000 clones listed, roughly 85% were seen once. What was sequenced was PBMCs or T cells enriched from blood (not recorded which). The receptors originated from a woman between 25 and 40 years old who had been exposed to COVID-19.

Concerning this clone itself: Sequence at one end of the junction differs from germline and may be a read error. The chain recombines TRBV7-7 with TRBJ1-1; 10 nucleotides agree with TRBD1. The CDR3 extends over 20 amino acids. Germline CDR1 and CDR2: SSHAT and FNYEAQ (reference sequence). The CDR3 nucleotides are TGTGCTAGCAGCTTAGTCGGCCACTCCCGGGACAGGGGATGGGGCACTGAAGCTTTCTTT. Translating it yields CASSLVGHSRDRGWGTEAFF.

The rearrangement uses TRBV10-1 and TRBJ1-5; TRBD1 is a possible D gene (5 bases). Between the trimmed V and J ends, which lost 2 bases and 7 bases, there was a span of 15 bases. CDR1 is WNHNN, CDR2 SYGVQD, per germline (reference sequence). The CDR3 runs to 15 residues. For the CDR3, the DNA is TGCGCCAGCAGTGAGAGCGGGCGCCAGGGCCAGCCCCAGCATTTT. It specifies CASSESGRQGQPQHF.

The CDR3 region is CASSEKPGQGFRNTIYF. CDR3 in DNA: TGTGCCAGCAGTGAGAAACCGGGACAGGGTTTTCGAAACACCATATATTTT. The chain links TRBV6-1 to TRBJ1-3; TRBD1 agrees at 9 bases. Germline values: CDR1 MNHNS, CDR2 SASEGT. Trimming at V came to 3 bases and at J to 5 bases, leaving 11 bases not matched to a gene. This CDR3 region has 17 residues.

J is TRBJ2-5 and V is TRBV6-5; 9 nucleotides line up with TRBD1. The V segment lost 4 bases and the J segment 4 bases; nucleotides outside the gene matches: 7. Germline V gives CDR1 MNHEY, CDR2 SVGAGI. The CDR3 is 15 amino acids. In DNA form, the CDR3 reads TGTGCCAGCAGTTTCGGGACAGGGAATGGAGAGACCCAGTACTTC. It codes for CASSFGTGNGETQYF.

This clone was counted a single time. This chain links TRBV7-3 with TRBJ2-1; 12 nucleotides line up with TRBD2. Germline CDR1 and CDR2: SGHTA and FQGTGA. This CDR3 region has 19 residues. V lost 0 bases, J lost 0 bases, and 6 bases stayed unmatched. The CDR3 coding sequence is TGTGCCAGCAGCTTAACGGGACTAGCGGGCCCTAGCTCCTACAATGAGCAGTTCTTC. It translates to CASSLTGLAGPSSYNEQFF.

The V call is TRBV9, the J call TRBJ2-1; D perhaps matches TRBD1 (5 bases). Per the germline V gene, CDR1 is SGDLS and CDR2 is YYNGEE. Trimming shortened V by 3 bases and J by 9 bases, and 13 bases separated the two germline ends. This CDR3 spans 13 amino acids. Here the CDR3 DNA reads TGTGCCAGCAGCGGGGGCCCCTCAGGTGAGCAGTTCTTC. As protein: CASSGGPSGEQFF.

This clone was picked up one time. V usage is TRBV2 and J usage is TRBJ2-7, with TRBD2 identical over 9 bases. The CDR3 is 17 residues long. Trimming at V came to 3 bases and at J to 1 base, leaving 10 bases not matched to a gene. Germline-derived CDR1 and CDR2 are SNHLY and FYNNEI. CDR3 residues: CASSEPGLAYLSYEQYF. CDR3 DNA sequence: TGTGCCAGCAGTGAGCCGGGACTAGCCTATCTTTCCTACGAGCAGTACTTC. The variable domain in full, with the rest retrieved from reference TRBV2 and TRBJ2-7, is EPEVTQTPSHQVTQMGQEVILRCVPISNHLYFYWYRQILGQKVEFLVSFYNNEISEKSEIFDDQFSVERPDGSNFTLKIRSTKLEDSAMYFCASSEPGLAYLSYEQYFGPGTRLTVT.

The gene calls are TRBV13 and TRBJ1-6; 11 bases map to TRBD1. The CDR3 is 20 amino acids. V was pared by 5 bases and J by 6 bases, with 18 bases of the junction left unmatched. In germline, CDR1 is PRHDT, CDR2 FYEKMQ (reference sequence). The CDR3 region is CASSPGFGTGGYSGNSPLHF. CDR3 DNA: TGTGCCAGCAGCCCTGGTTTCGGGACAGGGGGTTATTCGGGTAATTCACCCCTCCACTTT. The entire variable domain, with the rest obtained from reference TRBV13 and TRBJ1-6, is as follows: AAGVIQSPRHLIKEKRETATLKCYPIPRHDTVYWYQQGPGQDPQFLISFYEKMQSDKGSIPDRFSAQQFSDYHSELNMSSLELGDSALYFCASSPGFGTGGYSGNSPLHFGNGTRLTVT.

V is TRBV29-1 and J is TRBJ1-5, with D possibly being TRBD1 (6 bases). CDR1 and CDR2 from the germline V gene are SQVTM and ANQGSEA. The V end was cut by 4 bases, the J end by 4 bases, with 14 bases between. This CDR3 is built from 14 residues. Here the CDR3 reads CSVAQGNWNQPQHF. CDR3 nucleotides: TGCAGCGTTGCACAGGGTAACTGGAATCAGCCCCAGCATTTT.

In this sample, this clone turned up once. The chain is built from TRBV29-1 and TRBJ1-2; no definite D call. The CDR3 consists of 11 residues. The germline V gene encodes CDR1 SQVTM and CDR2 ANQGSEA. V was shortened by 6 bases and J by 8 bases, with 13 bases between the two germline ends. The CDR3 nucleotides read TGCAGCGTGGGCGGTGGGCTCGGCTACACCTTC. Its translation: CSVGGGLGYTF.

This clone was seen a handful of times. In DNA form, the CDR3 reads TGCGCCAGCAGCGAGAACGGACAAACCAGGGGCGGGGAGCTGTTTTTT. Protein product: CASSENGQTRGGELFF. The gene calls are TRBV5-1 and TRBJ2-2, with TRBD1 as a possible D gene (6 bases). The CDR3 consists of 16 residues. Per germline, CDR1 SGHRS and CDR2 YFSETQ. V was pared by 4 bases and J by 7 bases, with 20 bases between.

This rearrangement joins TRBV19 to TRBJ2-7, with 13 nucleotides matching TRBD2. With 8 bases clipped from V and 1 base from J, the junction kept 2 bases outside the gene matches. Germline lookup yields CDR1 LNHDA and CDR2 SQIVND (reference sequence). The CDR3 is 14 residues long. CDR3 loop: CASRTSGGSYEQYF. CDR3 sequence (DNA): TGTGCCAGTCGGACTAGCGGGGGATCCTACGAGCAGTACTTC.

The chain joins TRBV28 to TRBJ1-1, with D unclear. The V gene's germline CDR1 is MDHEN and CDR2 SYDVKM. Between the trimmed V and J ends, which lost 3 bases and 5 bases, there was a span of 13 bases. The length of the CDR3 is 14 residues. The CDR3 DNA reads TGTGCCAGCAGTTTGACCGGGATTTGGACTGAAGCTTTCTTT. Translation gives CASSLTGIWTEAFF.

The genes are TRBV11-1 and TRBJ2-1, with TRBD2 matching 12 bases. Germline CDR1 SGHAT, CDR2 FQDESV (reference sequence). The CDR3 sequence is 15 residues long. Trimming cost V 7 bases and J 6 bases; bases outside gene matches: 7. CDR3 nucleotides: TGTGCCAGCAACCTGGGGGGACTAGCGGGCAATGAGCAGTTCTTC. Its protein is CASNLGGLAGNEQFF.

The chain combines TRBV10-3 with TRBJ2-2, with 8 bases that match TRBD2. The CDR3 runs 17 residues. The V gene's germline CDR1 is ENHRY and CDR2 SYGVKD. Unmatched junction bases numbered 12, after V lost 3 bases and J lost 6 bases. CDR3 loop: CAISDKISGSGAGELFF. In nucleotides, the CDR3 is TGTGCCATCAGTGATAAAATAAGCGGGAGTGGCGCCGGGGAGCTGTTTTTT.

The rearrangement uses TRBV6-5 and TRBJ1-1, with D unresolved. Germline V gene sequence: CDR1 MNHEY, CDR2 SVGAGI. Trimming cost V 6 bases and J 1 base, with 9 bases left between them. This CDR3 comprises 13 residues. CDR3 sequence reads: CASSGEWNTEAFF. In DNA, the CDR3 is TGTGCCAGCAGCGGAGAATGGAACACTGAAGCTTTCTTT.

The chain carries TRBV5-1 and TRBJ2-7, with 9 nucleotides matching TRBD2. Trimming at V came to 4 bases and at J to 2 bases, leaving 13 bases not matched to a gene. The CDR3 sequence is 17 residues long. The germline V gene has CDR1 SGHRS and CDR2 YFSETQ. CDR3 sequence: CASSERGVTTRAYEQYF. CDR3 bases: TGCGCCAGCAGCGAGCGGGGGGTCACGACTAGGGCCTACGAGCAGTACTTC.

The rearrangement links TRBV28 to TRBJ1-5; maybe TRBD1 (5 bases). Between the trimmed V and J ends, which lost 5 bases and 6 bases, there was a span of 11 bases. Germline CDR1 and CDR2: MDHEN and SYDVKM. This CDR3 contains 13 residues. In DNA form, the CDR3 reads TGTGCCAGCAGTCCATCAGGGCTTCAGCCCCAGCATTTT. This encodes CASSPSGLQPQHF.

V usage is TRBV11-2 and J usage is TRBJ1-2; no reliable D call. V lost 3 bases and J 4 bases, leaving 15 bases between the germline ends. The V gene's germline CDR1 is SGHAT and CDR2 FQNNGV. CDR3 length equals 15 residues. CDR3 nucleotides: TGTGCCAGCAGCTTTTCGACTGGCCCGTTCTATGGCTACACCTTC. This sequence encodes CASSFSTGPFYGYTF.

This chain uses TRBV6-6 with TRBJ1-2; 8 nucleotides match TRBD1. Germline V gives CDR1 MNHNY, CDR2 SVGAGI (reference sequence). The CDR3 loop spans 14 amino acids. J was trimmed by 8 bases and V by 5 bases; bases with no gene match: 10. The CDR3 region is CASSDRGPHEGYTF. DNA for the CDR3: TGTGCCAGCAGTGACAGGGGTCCCCACGAGGGCTACACCTTC.

This rearrangement joins TRBV7-9 to TRBJ2-7, with 7 bases aligning to TRBD1. The CDR3 totals 19 residues. Germline CDR1 is SEHNR and CDR2 is FQNEAQ (reference sequence). Trimming took 0 bases from V and 3 from J; bases not matched to a gene: 17. For the CDR3, the DNA is TGTGCCAGCAGCTTAGCGGCGATTCCATTGACAGGGTGGGACTACGAGCAGTACTTC. As protein: CASSLAAIPLTGWDYEQYF.

CDR3 in amino acids: CSVEAPDRGGGYTF. As DNA, the CDR3 is TGCAGCGTTGAAGCTCCGGACAGGGGGGGTGGCTACACCTTC. The chain has TRBV29-1 and TRBJ1-2; 10 bases fit TRBD1. Germline values: CDR1 SQVTM, CDR2 ANQGSEA. This CDR3 region has 14 residues. V trimming: 1 base; J trimming: 7 bases; junction bases outside the gene matches: 6.

The chain recombines TRBV5-4 with TRBJ1-2; D gene uncertain. Germline values: CDR1 SGHNT, CDR2 YYREEE (reference sequence). Trimming removed 4 bases at V and 4 bases at J, with 11 bases between. The CDR3 spans 13 residues. The CDR3 loop is CASSPGLPYGYTF. The CDR3, as DNA: TGTGCCAGCAGCCCCGGGTTGCCCTATGGCTACACCTTC. The full variable domain, completed using reference TRBV5-4 and TRBJ1-2, is ETGVTQSPTHLIKTRGQQVTLRCSSQSGHNTVSWYQQALGQGPQFIFQYYREEENGRGNFPPRFSGLQFPNYSSELNVNALELDDSALYLCASSPGLPYGYTFGSGTRLTVV.

This chain connects TRBV7-2 to TRBJ2-3; 10 bases match TRBD2. V was clipped by 1 base and J by 4 bases; unmatched bases: 5. The CDR3 runs to 16 residues. Germline values: CDR1 SGHTA, CDR2 FQGNSA. CDR3 nucleotides: TGTGCCAGCAGCTTAGTCGGGCTAGCGGGAGCAGATACGCAGTATTTT. It translates to CASSLVGLAGADTQYF.

The rearrangement uses TRBV6-5 and TRBJ2-1, with 7 positions matching TRBD1. The CDR3 extends over 15 amino acids. Germline V gene data show CDR1 as MNHEY and CDR2 as SVGAGI. With V trimmed by 6 bases and J by 2 bases, 7 bases remained unmatched. The CDR3 DNA follows: TGTGCCAGCAGCCGGGACAGCGCCACCTACAATGAGCAGTTCTTC. This encodes CASSRDSATYNEQFF.

This chain uses TRBV5-3 with TRBJ1-4; D call uncertain. TRBV5-3 is reported as an ORF; its role is uncertain. This CDR3 has 14 residues. V was pared by 0 bases and J by 8 bases, with 11 bases between. This CDR3 is CARSLGHSYEKLFF. CDR3 nucleotide sequence: TGTGCCAGAAGCTTGGGGCATTCGTACGAAAAACTGTTTTTT.

V usage is TRBV6-5 and J usage is TRBJ1-2; D is possibly TRBD1 (6 bases). The CDR3 runs 14 residues. Per the germline V gene, CDR1 is MNHEY and CDR2 is SVGAGI. The V end was cut by 4 bases, the J end by 5 bases, with 14 bases between. The CDR3 DNA reads TGTGCCAGCAGTTCCGCAACAGGGAAGTATGGCTACACCTTC. Amino acid sequence: CASSSATGKYGYTF.

The chain has TRBV6-6 and TRBJ2-3; 12 bases are shared with TRBD2. V was clipped by 7 bases and J by 1 base; unmatched bases: 6. Germline V gives CDR1 MNHNY, CDR2 SVGAGI (reference sequence). The CDR3 loop spans 16 amino acids. As DNA, the CDR3 is TGTGCCAGCATCGCCCTAGCGGGGGGGGGCACAGATACGCAGTATTTT. This codes for CASIALAGGGTDTQYF.

The chain employs TRBV19 and TRBJ1-2; D is unclear. Trimming left V 5 bases short and J 4 bases short, with 11 bases between. The CDR3 spans 13 residues. Germline CDR1 and CDR2: LNHDA and SQIVND (reference sequence). The CDR3 region has the DNA TGTGCCAGTAGTCCCGGGAACTTCTATGGCTACACCTTC. It yields the protein CASSPGNFYGYTF.

This clone turned up a few times. The V call is TRBV6-2 or TRBV6-3, the J call TRBJ2-7; TRBD2 aligns across 7 bases. The J segment lost 1 base and the V segment lost 5 bases, leaving 11 bases of the junction unmatched. The CDR3 is 16 residues long. Germline V gene lookup returns CDR1 MNHEY and CDR2 SVGEGT. CDR3 DNA sequence: TGTGCCAGCAGTCCCGAGGGGCGGGGGATGTCCTACGAGCAGTACTTC. Protein sequence: CASSPEGRGMSYEQYF.

The gene calls are TRBV24-1 and TRBJ2-5, with TRBD2 matching over 10 bases. V was clipped by 8 bases and J by 5 bases; unmatched bases: 7. Germline V gives CDR1 KGHDR, CDR2 SFDVKD. CDR3 length: 14 amino acids. In DNA, the CDR3 is TGTGCCACCATGGAGCGGGAGGGTGGGGAGACCCAGTACTTC. Residues: CATMEREGGETQYF.

The table lists this clone with a count of one. The chain uses TRBV29-1 and TRBJ1-3; D remains ambiguous. The CDR3 extends over 14 amino acids. V lost 4 bases to trimming and J lost 0 bases, with 10 bases between them. CDR1 is SQVTM and CDR2 is ANQGSEA in the germline V gene. The CDR3 DNA reads TGCAGCGTTGGGACTGCCGTCTCTGGAAACACCATATATTTT. It specifies CSVGTAVSGNTIYF.